Sequencing of this T cell receptor beta chain was carried out in a study of response to subunit inactivated influenza vaccine (dated by TCRdb to 2017 to 2018). In terms of the full investigation: Deep quantitative T cell receptor repertoire profiling was used in the study to track responses to a trivalent subunit inactivated influenza vaccine.

Regarding this clonotype: Its antigen remains undetermined. Qualities for individual bases were not recorded, and no much larger clone is one base off.

Overall study results and their limits: It was suggested by the authors that each seasonal influenza vaccination may recruit only a limited number of new T cells.

The protocol used for the library was RT-PCR. TCRdb names Illumina HiSeq 2500 as the instrument used. Using fastp at Q25 and MiXCR, TCRdb reprocessed the public reads and kept productive beta chains. Every CDR3 protein is listed once, alongside the most common genes and DNA of its rows. This sample has hundreds of thousands of distinct CDR3 sequences in its table, and approximately 10% of those were observed once. The ten top clones hold 8% to 13% of the sample. Unmatched junction bases come to 4, with V trimmed by 3 bases and J by 6 bases. CDR1 and CDR2 are read off the germline V gene as SGHRS and YFSETQ. The CDR3 sequence holds 14 residues, the cysteine and phenylalanine included. Only the CDR3 part of the read is kept: 42 bases, read in frame from the first base. These sequences were also reported in another study, on T cells expressing NK-cell markers. The second source states: 5'RACE template switching, by which a universal primer site and unique molecular identifiers were added, was used to make TCR beta cDNA libraries. In sorted CD3+CD56+NKG2C+, CD3+CD56+NKG2C- and CD3+CD56-NKG2C+ T-cell subsets from 8 or 9 donors, TCR beta-chain repertoires were profiled. Of the eight sequenced donors, seven were found to be HCMV-seropositive and one was found to be HCMV-seronegative. In several experiments an anti-gammadeltaTCR antibody was added to restrict sorting to alphabetaTCR-expressing T cells. In six donors, the dominant CD3+CD56+NKG2C+ clonotypes were among the top 10 CD8+ clonotypes and accounted for roughly 1.0-8% of CD8+ T cells. Those dominant clonotypes were again the most abundant among CD3+CD56-NKG2C+ cells in several donors, at roughly 25-60.1%. Whether the expanded NKG2C-expressing T cell clones were specific for HCMV antigens was left unclear. The study sequenced eight donors, all healthy volunteers chosen at random: three men and five women. HCMV serostatus was determined by detecting HCMV-specific IgG in serum with a commercial ELISA kit. Peripheral blood mononuclear cells were isolated from blood by Ficoll density gradient centrifugation. Bulk peripheral blood T-cell repertoires were additionally sequenced from unsorted PBMC for six donors. cDNA synthesis was primed from the TCR beta constant segment, followed by two successive PCR amplification steps. Sequencing of the libraries produced 2 x 150 bp reads on Illumina HiSeq 2000/2500, MiSeq or NextSeq. MIGEC was used to demultiplex reads and group the reads by UMI, and MiTCR was used to assemble and quantify clonotypes. To remove erroneous sequences, TCR cDNA sequences were retained only when supported by two or more reads. The tcR package was used for downstream repertoire analysis, and clonotypes were matched across fractions by CDR3 nucleotide sequence plus V segment. VDJmatch was used to annotate antigen specificity against VDJdb, with one amino acid substitution in CDR3 permitted.

Recombination linked TRBV5-1 to TRBJ2-5, and 11 junction bases match TRBD2. This TCR was recovered from a man aged 45-65 years who received an inactivated influenza vaccine. Donor details come from another sample of the same person, matched by shared clones. Sequenced material: PBMCs from blood, taken on the day of vaccination. The CDR3 region has the sequence CASSSGTSGQTQYF. The DNA reads as follows: TGCGCCAGCAGCTCCGGGACTAGCGGCCAGACCCAGTACTTC.